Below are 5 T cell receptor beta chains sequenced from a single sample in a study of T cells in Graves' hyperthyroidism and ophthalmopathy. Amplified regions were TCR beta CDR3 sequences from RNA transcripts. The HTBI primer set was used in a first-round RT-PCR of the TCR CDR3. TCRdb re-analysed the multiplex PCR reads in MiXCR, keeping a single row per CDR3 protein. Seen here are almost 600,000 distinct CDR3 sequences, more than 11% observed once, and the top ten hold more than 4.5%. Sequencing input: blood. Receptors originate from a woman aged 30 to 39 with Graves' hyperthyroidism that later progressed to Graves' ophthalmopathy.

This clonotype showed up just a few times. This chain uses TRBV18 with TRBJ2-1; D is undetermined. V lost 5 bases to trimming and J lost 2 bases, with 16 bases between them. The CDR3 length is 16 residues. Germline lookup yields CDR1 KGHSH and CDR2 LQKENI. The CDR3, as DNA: TGTGCCAGCTCATTAACCCCAGAAAAGGCCTACAATGAGCAGTTCTTC. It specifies CASSLTPEKAYNEQFF.

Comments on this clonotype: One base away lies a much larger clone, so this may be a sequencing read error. CDR3 protein: CASATDREGQETQYF. In nucleotides, the CDR3 is TGTGCCAGTGCCACGGACAGGGAGGGCCAAGAGACCCAGTACTTC. The chain combines TRBV6-1 with TRBJ2-5; possibly TRBD1 for D (8 bases). Germline CDR1 reads MNHNS; CDR2 reads SASEGT. Trimming took off 9 bases at V and 1 base at J, with 18 bases between the two ends. The CDR3 is made up of 15 amino acids.

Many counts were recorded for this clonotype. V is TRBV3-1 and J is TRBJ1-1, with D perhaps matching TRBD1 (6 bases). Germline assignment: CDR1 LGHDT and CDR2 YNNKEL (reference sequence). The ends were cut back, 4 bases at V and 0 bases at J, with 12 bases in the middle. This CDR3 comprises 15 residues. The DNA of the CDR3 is TGTGCCAGCAGCCCCTCGGGACACCTGAACACTGAAGCTTTCTTT. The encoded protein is CASSPSGHLNTEAFF. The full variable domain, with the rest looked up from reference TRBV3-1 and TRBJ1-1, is DTAVSQTPKYLVTQMGNDKSIKCEQNLGHDTMYWYKQDSKKFLKIMFSYNNKELIINETVPNRFSPKSPDKAHLNLHINSLELGDSAVYFCASSPSGHLNTEAFFGQGTRLTVV.

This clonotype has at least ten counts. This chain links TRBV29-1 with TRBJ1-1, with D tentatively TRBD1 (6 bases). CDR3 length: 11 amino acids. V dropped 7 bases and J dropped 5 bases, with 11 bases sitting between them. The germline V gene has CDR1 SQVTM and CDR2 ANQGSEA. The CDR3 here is CSAEGGTEAFF. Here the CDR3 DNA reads TGCAGCGCCGAAGGGGGGACTGAAGCTTTCTTT. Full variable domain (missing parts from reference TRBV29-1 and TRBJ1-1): SAVISQKPSRDICQRGTSLTIQCQVDSQVTMMFWYRQQPGQSLTLIATANQGSEATYESGFVIDKFPISRPNLTFSTLTVSNMSPEDSSIYLCSAEGGTEAFFGQGTRLTVV.

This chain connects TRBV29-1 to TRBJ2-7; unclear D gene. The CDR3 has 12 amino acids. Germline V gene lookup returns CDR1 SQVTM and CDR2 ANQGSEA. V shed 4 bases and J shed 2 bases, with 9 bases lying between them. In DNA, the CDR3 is TGCAGCGTTGCCCACGACCCCTACGAGCAGTACTTC. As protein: CSVAHDPYEQYF.